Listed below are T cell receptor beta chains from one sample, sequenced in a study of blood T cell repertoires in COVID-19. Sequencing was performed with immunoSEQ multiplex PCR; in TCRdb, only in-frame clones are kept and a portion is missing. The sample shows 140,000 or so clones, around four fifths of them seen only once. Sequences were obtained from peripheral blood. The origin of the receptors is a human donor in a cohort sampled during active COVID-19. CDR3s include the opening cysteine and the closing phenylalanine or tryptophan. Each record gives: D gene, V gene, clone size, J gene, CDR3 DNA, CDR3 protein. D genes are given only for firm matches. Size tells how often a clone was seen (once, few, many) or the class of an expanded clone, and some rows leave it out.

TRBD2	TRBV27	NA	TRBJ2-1	TGTGCCAGCCAAAAGGATCCAGCGGGGGGGAACAATGAGCAGTTCTTC	CASQKDPAGGNNEQFF
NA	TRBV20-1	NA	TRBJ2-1	TGCAGTCCGAAGACTAATGAGAAGCAGTTCTTC	CSPKTNEKQFF
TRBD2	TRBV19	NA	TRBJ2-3	TGTGCCAGTAACCAGCCTCATGGACTAGCGGGGGATGGTACGCAGTATTTT	CASNQPHGLAGDGTQYF
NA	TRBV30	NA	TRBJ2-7	TGTGCCTGGAGACCAAGAGGGACCTACGAGCAGTACTTC	CAWRPRGTYEQYF
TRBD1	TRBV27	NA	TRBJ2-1	TGTGCCAGCAGTTACGGGTTGAACAGGGGATCCTACAATGAGCAGTTCTTC	CASSYGLNRGSYNEQFF
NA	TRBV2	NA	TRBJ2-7	TGTGCCAGCAGTGTTCGACAGATAGTATCCTACGAGCAGTACTTC	CASSVRQIVSYEQYF
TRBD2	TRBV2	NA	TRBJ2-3	TGTGCCAGCAGACCCGCAGCGGGAGCGGAGACAGATACGCAGTATTTT	CASRPAAGAETDTQYF
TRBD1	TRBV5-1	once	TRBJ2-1	TGCGCCAGCAGCTTGTCCCCGGGACAGGGTCACAATGAGCAGTTCTTC	CASSLSPGQGHNEQFF
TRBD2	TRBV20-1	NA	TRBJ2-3	TGCAGTGCTAGTTTAGCGGGGAGCACAGATACGCAGTATTTT	CSASLAGSTDTQYF
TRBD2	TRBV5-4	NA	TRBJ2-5	TGTGCCAGCAGGGCCTCTGGACTAGCGGAAGAGACCCAGTACTTC	CASRASGLAEETQYF
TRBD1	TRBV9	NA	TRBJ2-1	TGTGCCAGCAGCCTTCGGACAGGGGGCTACAATGAGCAGTTCTTC	CASSLRTGGYNEQFF
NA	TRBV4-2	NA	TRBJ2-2	TGTGCCAGCAGCCAAGTTCGCAGCACCGGGGAGCTGTTTTTT	CASSQVRSTGELFF
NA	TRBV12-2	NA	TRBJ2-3	TGTGCAAGTCGCTTAGTAGTAGCGGATCCGAACACAGATACGCAGTATTTT	CASRLVVADPNTDTQYF